The 27 T cell receptor beta chains presented below share a single source sample, sequenced in a study of CD8+ T cells in alopecia areata. RNA extraction and reverse transcription yielded cDNA as sequencing template. The method was immunoSEQ multiplex PCR; TCRdb's version includes in-frame clones alone and lacks a portion of them. The table has around 160,000 clones, around three fifths seen once; the top ten hold approximately 15%. Treatment meaning: oral pan-JAK inhibitor, 5-10 mg twice daily. This material consisted of CD4+ T cells sorted from blood, taken at week 24, from a patient treated with tofacitinib. The source is a human donor with alopecia areata.

This sequence joins TRBV29-1 and TRBJ2-3; D gene unclear. V was cut by 0 bases and J by 11 bases, with 12 bases left in between. The CDR3 is 12 residues long. Germline CDR1 and CDR2: SQVTM and ANQGSEA. CDR3 sequence: CSVEDQAYRQYF. In nucleotides, the CDR3 is TGCAGCGTTGAAGATCAGGCATACCGGCAGTATTTT.

The rearrangement uses TRBV15 and TRBJ2-5, with D possibly matching TRBD2 (7 bases). The CDR3 has 15 amino acids. Trimming took 0 bases from V and 4 from J, leaving 12 bases between them. The germline gives CDR1 LNHNV, CDR2 YYDKDF (reference sequence). CDR3 in DNA: TGTGCCACCAGCAGAGATCGGGGGGCTTTAGAGACCCAGTACTTC. The encoded protein is CATSRDRGALETQYF.

The gene calls are TRBV29-1 and TRBJ2-5; D is undetermined. This CDR3 has 13 residues. Deletions cut 5 bases from V and 1 base from J, with 11 bases between. Germline CDR1 is SQVTM and CDR2 is ANQGSEA. The CDR3 DNA is TGCAGCGTTAGTACCTCCAGCCAAGAGACCCAGTACTTC. This sequence encodes CSVSTSSQETQYF.

The chain is built from TRBV7-9 and TRBJ2-5; 11 nucleotides agree with TRBD1. Trimming took 6 bases from V and 5 from J; bases not matched to a gene: 5. The CDR3 covers 14 residues. Germline V gives CDR1 SEHNR, CDR2 FQNEAQ (reference sequence). The CDR3 DNA sequence: TGTGCCAGCAGTCGGACAGGGGGCCGGGAGACCCAGTACTTC. Its translation: CASSRTGGRETQYF.

This clone was counted at least ten times. V is TRBV30 and J is TRBJ1-4, with 7 bases fitting TRBD1. The CDR3 covers 13 residues. J gave up 8 bases and V 6 bases, and 9 bases lay outside the gene matches. Per the germline V gene, CDR1 is GTSNPN and CDR2 is SVGIG (reference sequence). CDR3 DNA sequence: TGTGCCTGCGACAGGGCCAACCGGGAAAAACTGTTTTTT. Translation: CACDRANREKLFF.

V gene TRBV7-2 combines with J gene TRBJ2-5; 12 nucleotides line up with TRBD2. The V gene end was trimmed by 5 bases and the J gene end by 5 bases; junction bases not matched to a gene: 12. Germline V CDR1 and CDR2: SGHTA, FQGNSA. The CDR3 is made up of 17 amino acids. The CDR3 nucleotides are TGTGCCAGCAGCAAGTCTAGCGGGGGGGTGAGATGGGAGACCCAGTACTTC. This encodes CASSKSSGGVRWETQYF.

The chain couples TRBV29-1 to TRBJ1-1; 8 bases align to TRBD1. The trim removed 7 bases at V and 1 base at J, leaving 8 bases unmatched. Germline V gives CDR1 SQVTM, CDR2 ANQGSEA. There are 14 residues in the CDR3. The CDR3 DNA reads TGCAGCGCCTCTACCGGGACAGGGAACACTGAAGCTTTCTTT. The encoded protein is CSASTGTGNTEAFF.

The chain joins TRBV27 to TRBJ1-5; 12 nucleotides align to TRBD1. Germline CDR1 and CDR2: MNHEY and SMNVEV (reference sequence). V shed 2 bases and J 9 bases; nucleotides not matched to a gene: 2. The CDR3 loop spans 14 amino acids. The CDR3 DNA reads TGTGCCAGCAGTTTAGGGACAGGGGGCCTGCCCCAGCATTTT. This sequence encodes CASSLGTGGLPQHF.

This chain links TRBV2 with TRBJ1-5, with TRBD1 matching 10 bases. The V gene end was trimmed by 7 bases and the J gene end by 6 bases; junction bases not matched to a gene: 9. The CDR3 is 15 amino acids. Per the germline V gene, CDR1 is SNHLY and CDR2 is FYNNEI. The CDR3 protein is CASTRDRGQSQPQHF. The CDR3 DNA sequence: TGTGCCAGCACTAGGGACAGGGGACAGAGTCAGCCCCAGCATTTT.

This sequence joins TRBV30 and TRBJ1-2; 8 positions match TRBD1. The CDR3 consists of 16 residues. CDR1 and CDR2 (germline): GTSNPN, SVGIG (reference sequence). J was trimmed by 2 bases and V by 0 bases; bases with no gene match: 8. This CDR3 is CAWSVLRTGRNYGYTF. The DNA for the CDR3 is TGTGCCTGGAGTGTACTCAGGACAGGGAGAAACTATGGCTACACCTTC.

The rearrangement links TRBV9 to TRBJ2-1, with D tentatively TRBD1 (5 bases). This CDR3 has 14 amino acids. Trimming left V 0 bases short and J 10 bases short, with 14 bases between. Germline lookup yields CDR1 SGDLS and CDR2 YYNGEE. CDR3 amino acids: CASSVAEWGAEQFF. The CDR3 nucleotides read TGTGCCAGCAGCGTAGCAGAGTGGGGCGCGGAGCAGTTCTTC.

A few counts support this clone. This rearrangement joins TRBV15 to TRBJ1-2; D call uncertain. CDR3 size: 15 residues. The germline V gene has CDR1 LNHNV and CDR2 YYDKDF (reference sequence). Trimming took off 0 bases at V and 1 base at J, with 9 bases between the two ends. CDR3 in DNA: TGTGCCACCAGCAGAGAAACAGTGAATAACTATGGCTACACCTTC. This encodes CATSRETVNNYGYTF.

In nucleotides, the CDR3 is TGTGCCAGCAGTGGAGACAGGGCGGTAGAGACCCAGTACTTC. It translates to CASSGDRAVETQYF. The chain carries TRBV2 and TRBJ2-5, with 7 bases identical to TRBD1. This CDR3 contains 14 residues. The germline CDR1 and CDR2 sequences are SNHLY and FYNNEI. V gave up 4 bases and J gave up 4 bases; unmatched junction bases: 6.

The CDR3 here is CSVERDRGSTDTQYF. The CDR3 coding sequence is TGCAGCGTTGAGCGGGACAGGGGGAGCACAGATACGCAGTATTTT. The V and J genes are TRBV29-1 and TRBJ2-3; 11 bases match TRBD1. Germline lookup yields CDR1 SQVTM and CDR2 ANQGSEA. V shed 3 bases, J shed 0 bases, and the junction held 2 bases outside the gene matches. This CDR3 has 15 amino acids.

This clone was detected a few times. J is TRBJ2-3 and V is TRBV7-9; D not certain. The V end was cut by 6 bases, the J end by 6 bases, with 7 bases between. Per germline, CDR1 SEHNR and CDR2 FQNEAQ (reference sequence). The CDR3 length is 11 residues. CDR3 nucleotide sequence: TGTGCCAGCAGGGTTATCGATACGCAGTATTTT. This encodes CASRVIDTQYF.

The chain carries TRBV29-1 and TRBJ2-3; D perhaps matches TRBD1 (5 bases). The CDR3 contains 14 residues. The V and J ends lost 4 bases and 0 bases respectively, with 11 bases between them. The germline V gene encodes CDR1 SQVTM and CDR2 ANQGSEA. CDR3 coding DNA: TGCAGCGTTGGGGGCAGCTCTAGCACAGATACGCAGTATTTT. The encoded protein is CSVGGSSSTDTQYF.

This clone was observed many times. Other DNA sequences from this sample encode an identical CDR3 as well. The CDR3 nucleotides read TGTGCCAGCAGTTACTCCGTTACCAATCAGCCCCAGCATTTT. It translates to CASSYSVTNQPQHF. The V call is TRBV6-6, the J call TRBJ1-5; no clear D. Germline CDR1 is MNHNY and CDR2 is SVGAGI (reference sequence). The CDR3 consists of 14 residues. The ends were cut back, 0 bases at V and 3 bases at J, with 6 bases in the middle.

This clone appeared a few times. The V and J genes are TRBV30 and TRBJ2-5; D possibly corresponds to TRBD2 (6 bases). Trimming cost V 1 base and J 4 bases, with 7 bases left between them. CDR1 GTSNPN and CDR2 SVGIG come from the germline V gene (reference sequence). CDR3 size: 12 residues. CDR3 bases: TGTGCCTGGAGTGCGCGGGGAGAGACCCAGTACTTC. It codes for CAWSARGETQYF.

The gene calls are TRBV30 and TRBJ2-6, with 9 bases identical to TRBD1. The trim removed 5 bases at V and 0 bases at J, leaving 17 bases unmatched. The CDR3 consists of 20 residues. Germline lookup yields CDR1 GTSNPN and CDR2 SVGIG (reference sequence). CDR3 DNA sequence: TGTGCCTGGTATGGGGCCAGGACAGGGGAGAATAGCTCTGGGGCCAACGTCCTGACTTTC. Amino acid sequence: CAWYGARTGENSSGANVLTF. The whole variable domain, remainder taken from reference TRBV30 and TRBJ2-6, is SQTIHQWPATLVQPVGSPLSLECTVEGTSNPNLYWYRQAAGRGLQLLFYSVGIGQISSEVPQNLSASRPQDRQFILSSKKLLLSDSGFYLCAWYGARTGENSSGANVLTFGAGSRLTVL.

The rearrangement uses TRBV30 and TRBJ2-7, with TRBD2 identical over 8 bases. J gave up 1 base and V 0 bases, and 8 bases lay outside the gene matches. This CDR3 contains 16 residues. CDR1 is GTSNPN and CDR2 is SVGIG in the germline V gene (reference sequence). The CDR3 DNA reads as TGTGCCTGGAGTGTACGTTGGACTAGCCCTTCCTACGAGCAGTACTTC. This gives the protein CAWSVRWTSPSYEQYF.

This clone appeared a few times. Here the CDR3 DNA reads TGCGCCAGCAGCCAAGATCCCTCGGCCAGAGCCCAGCATTTT. It encodes CASSQDPSARAQHF. This chain uses TRBV4-1 with TRBJ1-5, with D unclear. The CDR3 has 14 residues. CDR1 MGHRA and CDR2 YSYEKL come from the germline V gene. The V end was cut by 0 bases, the J end by 11 bases, with 14 bases between.

The V call is TRBV30, the J call TRBJ2-3; tentatively, D is TRBD2 (5 bases). Trimming took off 4 bases at V and 3 bases at J, with 14 bases between the two ends. The CDR3 is 14 amino acids. Germline CDR1 and CDR2: GTSNPN and SVGIG (reference sequence). The CDR3 DNA follows: TGTGCCTGGACTTCCGGGGTAGTAACAGATACGCAGTATTTT. It is translated as CAWTSGVVTDTQYF.

The chain joins TRBV5-6 to TRBJ2-5; 10 bases are a match to TRBD1. Germline assignment: CDR1 SGHDT and CDR2 YYEEEE. The ends lost 4 bases at V and 4 bases at J; junction bases unmatched: 7. The length of the CDR3 is 15 residues. CDR3 region: CASSLRTGGRETQYF. The CDR3 nucleotides read TGTGCCAGCAGCCTCCGGACAGGGGGGCGAGAGACCCAGTACTTC.

This clone is a singleton in its sample. The rearrangement joins TRBV6-5 to TRBJ1-2; D remains ambiguous. V gave up 6 bases and J gave up 2 bases, with 13 bases separating them. The CDR3 runs to 14 residues. Germline lookup yields CDR1 MNHEY and CDR2 SVGAGI. CDR3 sequence (DNA): TGTGCCAGCAGGAACGCTGGCAGCAACTATGGCTACACCTTC. This gives the protein CASRNAGSNYGYTF.

This chain uses TRBV2 with TRBJ2-4; 9 bases line up with TRBD1. Losses at the gene ends were 6 bases for V and 9 bases for J; bases not matched to a gene: 9. Germline CDR1 SNHLY, CDR2 FYNNEI. The CDR3 is 14 amino acids. The CDR3 reads CASRMGQGNGIQYF. CDR3 in DNA: TGTGCCAGCAGGATGGGACAGGGCAACGGCATTCAGTACTTC.

This clone was detected only a few times. The chain couples TRBV19 to TRBJ1-5, with a possible D match to TRBD1 (6 bases). The CDR3 covers 15 residues. Trimming took off 7 bases at V and 5 bases at J, with 18 bases between the two ends. Germline lookup yields CDR1 LNHDA and CDR2 SQIVND (reference sequence). CDR3 sequence reads: CASKSLGGQDQPQHF. The DNA for the CDR3 is TGTGCCAGTAAGTCCCTCGGGGGGCAAGATCAGCCCCAGCATTTT. Supplemented by reference TRBV19 and TRBJ1-5, the full variable domain reads DGGITQSPKYLFRKEGQNVTLSCEQNLNHDAMYWYRQDPGQGLRLIYYSQIVNDFQKGDIAEGYSVSREKKESFPLTVTSAQKNPTAFYLCASKSLGGQDQPQHFGDGTRLSIL.

The chain links TRBV14 to TRBJ2-7; 8 nucleotides align to TRBD1. The CDR3 runs 14 residues. Trimming removed 3 bases from V and 6 bases from J; junction bases left unmatched: 7. Per germline, CDR1 SGHDN and CDR2 FVKESK. The CDR3 DNA is TGTGCCAGCAGCCAGGCAGGGGGCAAATCCGAGCAGTACTTC. This encodes CASSQAGGKSEQYF.